One and the same sample provided the 31 T cell receptor beta chains below, sequenced in a study of identical twins. TCRdb independently ran MiXCR on the 5' RACE reads; one entry per CDR3 protein. Here the sample spans about 890,000 distinct CDR3 sequences, about 12% being singletons. The data also belong to a second study, concerning yellow fever vaccine responses in identical twins.

The sequenced material came from PBMCs. These receptors all come from a woman aged 18 to 35 in good health.

The chain has TRBV5-1 and TRBJ2-7; D is possibly TRBD1 or TRBD2 (5 bases each). CDR1 and CDR2 from the germline V gene are SGHRS and YFSETQ. This CDR3 region has 17 residues. Trimming stripped 4 bases from V and 2 bases from J, with 22 bases between. The chain's CDR3 is CASSPRLGEFRTYEQYF. DNA of the CDR3: TGCGCCAGCAGCCCAAGGTTGGGGGAGTTTAGGACCTACGAGCAGTACTTC.

This chain connects TRBV25-1 to TRBJ1-1, with a possible D match to TRBD1 (6 bases). Deletions cut 5 bases from V and 1 base from J, with 11 bases between. Germline V gene lookup returns CDR1 MGHDK and CDR2 SYGVNS. CDR3 size: 14 residues. CDR3 sequence (DNA): TGTGCCAGCAGTTGGGACACCACGAACACTGAAGCTTTCTTT. Protein sequence: CASSWDTTNTEAFF.

This clonotype was counted only a few times. This sequence joins TRBV12-3 or TRBV12-4 and TRBJ1-1; tentative D call: TRBD1 (5 bases). The V end was cut by 4 bases, the J end by 4 bases, with 16 bases between. This CDR3 contains 15 residues. The CDR3 is CASSSSLRGFTEAFF. Written as DNA, the CDR3 is TGTGCCAGCAGTTCTTCCTTGAGGGGTTTCACTGAAGCTTTCTTT.

The gene calls are TRBV7-8 and TRBJ1-2; D not certain. Trimming stripped 5 bases from V and 2 bases from J, with 21 bases between. The CDR3 spans 17 residues. Germline CDR1 SGHVS, CDR2 FQNEAQ. The CDR3, as DNA: TGTGCCAGCAGCCCTCATATTCGGACTCACGCCAACTATGGCTACACCTTC. This encodes CASSPHIRTHANYGYTF.

The chain recombines TRBV23-1 with TRBJ2-5; no firm D call. TRBV23-1 is known as an ORF, though its function is uncertain. The CDR3 contains 17 residues. V was shortened by 0 bases and J by 5 bases, with 19 bases between the two germline ends. The CDR3: CASSQSWVHSNRETQYF. DNA of the CDR3: TGCGCCAGCAGTCAATCCTGGGTACACTCTAATAGGGAGACCCAGTACTTC.

This clonotype occurred many times. The chain uses TRBV29-1 and TRBJ1-1; 10 bases agree with TRBD1. The CDR3 is 13 residues long. Trimming cost V 5 bases and J 5 bases; bases outside gene matches: 5. From germline, CDR1 is SQVTM and CDR2 ANQGSEA. In DNA form, the CDR3 reads TGCAGCGTTCCGGGACAGGGGTGGACTGAAGCTTTCTTT. This codes for CSVPGQGWTEAFF.

The J gene is TRBJ2-7, the V gene TRBV10-3; 8 nucleotides match TRBD1. The length of the CDR3 is 14 residues. Germline CDR1 reads ENHRY; CDR2 reads SYGVKD. V shed 6 bases and J 3 bases; nucleotides not matched to a gene: 7. In DNA form, the CDR3 reads TGTGCCATCAGCAAGACAGGGGCCGGCTACGAGCAGTACGTC. It yields the protein CAISKTGAGYEQYV.

The V and J genes are TRBV12-3 or TRBV12-4 and TRBJ2-1, with TRBD1 matching 10 bases. This CDR3 comprises 16 residues. The J segment lost 6 bases and the V segment lost 7 bases, leaving 12 bases of the junction unmatched. The CDR3 sequence is CASNSKRDRGINEQFF. In nucleotides, the CDR3 is TGTGCCAGCAATTCGAAACGGGACAGGGGTATCAATGAGCAGTTCTTC.

This clonotype was picked up a small number of times. The V and J genes are TRBV6-1 and TRBJ2-7; 12 nucleotides line up with TRBD2. The junction had 17 bases not matched to a gene; V was cut back by 2 bases and J by 3 bases. The germline V gene has CDR1 MNHNS and CDR2 SASEGT. The CDR3 is 20 residues long. CDR3 loop: CASSERDALAGGTYNYEQYF. The CDR3 DNA reads TGTGCCAGCAGTGAAAGGGACGCACTAGCGGGAGGAACCTATAACTACGAGCAGTACTTC.

The gene calls are TRBV7-3 and TRBJ2-1; the match to TRBD2 covers 8 bases. Unmatched junction bases numbered 8, after V lost 2 bases and J lost 8 bases. CDR1 is SGHTA, CDR2 FQGTGA, per germline. The CDR3 totals 15 residues. CDR3 region: CASSLEAGEYYEQFF. In nucleotides, the CDR3 is TGTGCCAGCAGCTTAGAAGCGGGAGAATACTATGAGCAGTTCTTC.

CDR3 region: CASSWGLAGQPYEQYF. The CDR3, as DNA: TGCGCCAGCAGCTGGGGACTAGCGGGGCAACCCTACGAGCAGTACTTC. The chain is built from TRBV5-1 and TRBJ2-7; TRBD2 aligns across 13 bases. Germline V gene sequence: CDR1 SGHRS, CDR2 YFSETQ. This CDR3 is built from 16 residues. The J segment lost 2 bases and the V segment lost 3 bases, leaving 5 bases of the junction unmatched.

This rearrangement joins TRBV6-1 to TRBJ2-2, with D perhaps TRBD1 (6 bases). V shed 8 bases and J shed 2 bases, with 18 bases lying between them. From germline, CDR1 is MNHNS and CDR2 SASEGT. CDR3 size: 16 residues. The CDR3 DNA follows: TGTGCCAGCGGATCCGGAACAGGGTTCAACACCGGGGAGCTGTTTTTT. Translating it yields CASGSGTGFNTGELFF.

Many counts were recorded for this clonotype. J is TRBJ2-5 and V is TRBV29-1, with unresolved D. V was clipped by 6 bases and J by 6 bases, with 23 bases between them. Germline CDR1 and CDR2: SQVTM and ANQGSEA. This CDR3 has 15 amino acids. CDR3: CSVRSFSPDPKTQYF. The CDR3 DNA sequence: TGCAGCGTCCGGTCATTTTCTCCGGACCCCAAGACCCAGTACTTC.

Only a few counts were recorded for this clonotype. This chain connects TRBV7-8 to TRBJ2-2; possibly TRBD2 for D (7 bases). The CDR3 totals 16 residues. Germline V gives CDR1 SGHVS, CDR2 FQNEAQ. Trimming removed 2 bases at V and 5 bases at J, with 15 bases between. CDR3 DNA sequence: TGTGCCAGCAGCTTAAATTTACAGGGAGGGACCGGGGAGCTGTTTTTT. As protein: CASSLNLQGGTGELFF. The full variable domain, completed using reference TRBV7-8 and TRBJ2-2, is GAGVSQSPRYKVAKRGQDVALRCDPISGHVSLFWYQQALGQGPEFLTYFQNEAQLDKSGLPSDRFFAERPEGSVSTLKIQRTQQEDSAVYLCASSLNLQGGTGELFFGEGSRLTVL.

This clonotype has a handful of counts. The V gene is TRBV29-1, the J gene TRBJ1-2; maybe TRBD1 (5 bases). This CDR3 comprises 12 residues. V shed 7 bases and J shed 5 bases, with 14 bases lying between them. From germline, CDR1 is SQVTM and CDR2 ANQGSEA. The CDR3 spells CSARGLGYGYTF. The DNA of the CDR3 is TGCAGCGCTCGGGGGTTGGGGTATGGCTACACCTTC. Variable domain in full (rest from reference TRBV29-1 and TRBJ1-2): SAVISQKPSRDICQRGTSLTIQCQVDSQVTMMFWYRQQPGQSLTLIATANQGSEATYESGFVIDKFPISRPNLTFSTLTVSNMSPEDSSIYLCSARGLGYGYTFGSGTRLTVV.

The chain links TRBV5-1 to TRBJ1-4; D is undetermined. Germline assignment: CDR1 SGHRS and CDR2 YFSETQ. This CDR3 has 13 residues. Trimming shortened V by 5 bases and J by 5 bases, and 10 bases separated the two germline ends. The CDR3 DNA is TGCGCCAGCAGAACCAGGTCAAATGAAAAACTGTTTTTT. Its translation: CASRTRSNEKLFF. Variable domain in full (rest from reference TRBV5-1 and TRBJ1-4): KAGVTQTPRYLIKTRGQQVTLSCSPISGHRSVSWYQQTPGQGLQFLFEYFSETQRNKGNFPGRFSGRQFSNSRSEMNVSTLELGDSALYLCASRTRSNEKLFFGSGTQLSVL.

This clonotype was counted at least ten times. This chain connects TRBV20-1 to TRBJ2-1; 9 bases match TRBD1. V trimming: 5 bases; J trimming: 5 bases; junction bases outside the gene matches: 7. This CDR3 has 14 residues. Germline assignment: CDR1 DFQATT and CDR2 SNEGSKA (reference sequence). The CDR3 protein is CSASQGAENNEQFF. For the CDR3, the DNA is TGCAGTGCTTCACAGGGGGCTGAAAACAATGAGCAGTTCTTC.

This clonotype was detected many times. V gene TRBV9 combines with J gene TRBJ2-1; 7 bases map to TRBD2. The CDR3 covers 16 residues. From germline, CDR1 is SGDLS and CDR2 YYNGEE. V was clipped by 3 bases and J by 12 bases; unmatched bases: 18. Here the CDR3 DNA reads TGTGCCAGCAGCGAAGGGCCCGGAGCGGGACCGGGCGGGCAGTTCTTC. This codes for CASSEGPGAGPGGQFF.

This clonotype was seen many times. V is TRBV18 and J is TRBJ2-7; possible D gene TRBD1, 6 bases. CDR1 is KGHSH, CDR2 LQKENI, per germline. Between the trimmed V and J ends, which lost 6 bases and 0 bases, there was a span of 15 bases. The CDR3 contains 15 residues. CDR3 sequence reads: CASSPGTGNSYEQYF. The CDR3 DNA follows: TGTGCCAGCTCCCCAGGTACAGGGAACTCCTACGAGCAGTACTTC.

The sample holds many counts of this clonotype. V is TRBV4-1 and J is TRBJ1-6; weak D call: TRBD1 (5 bases). Trimming left V 4 bases short and J 9 bases short, with 19 bases between. Germline V lookup: CDR1 MGHRA, CDR2 YSYEKL. This CDR3 region has 16 residues. The CDR3 region is CASSPGRTSTFSPLHF. The CDR3 region has the DNA TGCGCCAGCAGCCCGGGACGCACTTCGACATTTTCACCCCTCCACTTT.

The chain links TRBV20-1 to TRBJ1-5; no definite D call. V was shortened by 3 bases and J by 1 base, with 10 bases between the two germline ends. Germline-derived CDR1 and CDR2 are DFQATT and SNEGSKA (reference sequence). The length of the CDR3 is 14 residues. The DNA of the CDR3 is TGCAGTGCTAGCCGAAGTGGAAGCAATCAGCCCCAGCATTTT. The encoded protein is CSASRSGSNQPQHF.

The genes are TRBV5-6 and TRBJ2-1; 8 bases agree with TRBD2. V lost 0 bases and J lost 4; bases outside the gene matches: 9. The CDR3 has 17 amino acids. Germline V CDR1 and CDR2: SGHDT, YYEEEE. CDR3 amino acids: CASSLGRSGNPYNEQFF. The CDR3 DNA follows: TGTGCCAGCAGCTTGGGTCGTAGCGGGAATCCTTACAATGAGCAGTTCTTC.

There are many counts of this clonotype. J is TRBJ2-5 and V is TRBV4-1, with D hard to call. CDR3 size: 14 residues. The V gene's germline CDR1 is MGHRA and CDR2 YSYEKL. With 3 bases removed from V and 1 base from J, the gap between germline ends came to 9 bases. CDR3 in amino acids: CASSHIGVQETQYF. Written as DNA, the CDR3 is TGCGCCAGCAGCCACATTGGGGTCCAAGAGACCCAGTACTTC.

J is TRBJ1-1 and V is TRBV5-1, with TRBD1 matching over 8 bases. After removal of 4 bases from V and 1 base from J, the junction contained 3 bases not matched to a gene. Germline CDR1 is SGHRS and CDR2 is YFSETQ. The CDR3 covers 14 residues. Here the CDR3 reads CASSTTGANTEAFF. Here the CDR3 DNA reads TGCGCCAGCAGCACGACAGGGGCGAACACTGAAGCTTTCTTT.

This clonotype has a handful of counts. The chain is built from TRBV20-1 and TRBJ2-2; 9 bases agree with TRBD1. The germline V gene has CDR1 DFQATT and CDR2 SNEGSKA (reference sequence). V shed 3 bases, J shed 2 bases, and the junction held 13 bases outside the gene matches. The CDR3 length is 18 residues. This chain's CDR3 is CSARPRYRGLRNTGELFF. In nucleotides, the CDR3 is TGCAGTGCTAGGCCTCGGTACAGGGGGCTCAGAAACACCGGGGAGCTGTTTTTT.

There are a few counts of this clonotype. The genes are TRBV4-1 and TRBJ2-1, with 11 bases identical to TRBD2. The CDR3 covers 17 residues. Trimming at V came to 1 base and at J to 5 bases, leaving 7 bases not matched to a gene. CDR1 and CDR2 (germline): MGHRA, YSYEKL. The CDR3 DNA sequence: TGCGCCAGCAGCCAAGTAACTAGCGGGGGATGGGACAATGAGCAGTTCTTC. Its translation is CASSQVTSGGWDNEQFF.

This clonotype was observed a few times. This chain connects TRBV29-1 to TRBJ2-2; 9 nucleotides line up with TRBD1. J gave up 4 bases and V 5 bases, and 5 bases lay outside the gene matches. Germline CDR1 SQVTM, CDR2 ANQGSEA. The CDR3 loop spans 14 amino acids. The CDR3: CSVYRQGGTGELFF. The CDR3 DNA follows: TGCAGCGTTTATCGACAGGGGGGCACCGGGGAGCTGTTTTTT.

This clonotype was observed a few times. The rearrangement links TRBV7-7 to TRBJ2-5; 9 bases fit TRBD2. The CDR3 runs 15 residues. Germline V gene data show CDR1 as SSHAT and CDR2 as FNYEAQ (reference sequence). The V gene end was trimmed by 5 bases and the J gene end by 5 bases; junction bases not matched to a gene: 9. The CDR3 DNA sequence: TGTGCCAGCAGCCCTCGGACTAGCGTGGGCGAGACCCAGTACTTC. It translates to CASSPRTSVGETQYF. Variable domain in full (rest from reference TRBV7-7 and TRBJ2-5): GAGVSQSPRYKVTKRGQDVTLRCDPISSHATLYWYQQALGQGPEFLTYFNYEAQPDKSGLPSDRFSAERPEGSISTLTIQRTEQRDSAMYRCASSPRTSVGETQYFGPGTRLLVL.

This clonotype was counted many times. The V and J genes are TRBV20-1 and TRBJ2-1; D is unresolved. The CDR3 consists of 11 residues. Trimming took 2 bases from V and 4 from J, leaving 3 bases between them. The germline V gene has CDR1 DFQATT and CDR2 SNEGSKA (reference sequence). As DNA, the CDR3 is TGCAGTGCTAGACAGTACAATGAGCAGTTCTTC. Protein sequence: CSARQYNEQFF.

This sequence joins TRBV20-1 and TRBJ2-7; 8 bases line up with TRBD1. CDR1 is DFQATT, CDR2 SNEGSKA, per germline (reference sequence). This CDR3 spans 14 amino acids. The trim removed 2 bases at V and 4 bases at J, leaving 7 bases unmatched. The CDR3 DNA follows: TGCAGTGCTAGACCGGGACAGGAGACGTACGAGCAGTACGTC. Amino acid sequence: CSARPGQETYEQYV.

This clonotype occurred many times. The gene calls are TRBV6-1 and TRBJ1-3, with D perhaps TRBD1 (6 bases). The CDR3 runs 14 residues. CDR1 is MNHNS and CDR2 is SASEGT in the germline V gene. V was clipped by 8 bases and J by 1 base, with 12 bases between them. CDR3: CASLDRPSGNTIYF. CDR3 nucleotides: TGTGCCAGCCTCGACAGGCCGTCTGGAAACACCATATATTTT.